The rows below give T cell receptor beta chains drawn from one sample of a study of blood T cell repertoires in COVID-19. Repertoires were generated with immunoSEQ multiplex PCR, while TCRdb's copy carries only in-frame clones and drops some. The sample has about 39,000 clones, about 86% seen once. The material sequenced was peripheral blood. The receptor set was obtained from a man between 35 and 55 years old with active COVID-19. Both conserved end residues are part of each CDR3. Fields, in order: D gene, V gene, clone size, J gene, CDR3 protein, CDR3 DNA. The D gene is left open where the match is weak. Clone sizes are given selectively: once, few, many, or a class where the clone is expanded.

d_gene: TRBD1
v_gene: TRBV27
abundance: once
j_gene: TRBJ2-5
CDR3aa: CASSLGQGGETQYF
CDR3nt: TGTGCCAGCAGTCTAGGACAGGGAGGAGAGACCCAGTACTTC

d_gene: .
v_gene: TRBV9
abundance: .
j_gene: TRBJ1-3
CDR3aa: CASSVGPLRQTEETGNTIYF
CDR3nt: TGTGCCAGCAGCGTAGGCCCCCTGAGACAGACTGAAGAGACTGGAAACACCATATATTTT

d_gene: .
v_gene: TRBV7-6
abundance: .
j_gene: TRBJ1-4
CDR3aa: CASSPQEGKNEKLFF
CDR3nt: TGTGCCAGCAGCCCGCAGGAGGGAAAAAATGAAAAACTGTTTTTT

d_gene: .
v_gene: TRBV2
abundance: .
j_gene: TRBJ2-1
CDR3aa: CASSEARSAGRYNEQFF
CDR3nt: TGTGCCAGCAGTGAAGCACGATCGGCGGGACGGTACAATGAGCAGTTCTTC

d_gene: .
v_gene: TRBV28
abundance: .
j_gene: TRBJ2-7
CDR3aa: CASSYSYEQYF
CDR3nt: TGTGCCAGCAGCTACTCCTACGAGCAGTACTTC

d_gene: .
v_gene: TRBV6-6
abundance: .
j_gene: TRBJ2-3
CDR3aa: CASSYSKDTQYF
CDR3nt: TGTGCCAGCAGCTACAGCAAAGATACGCAGTATTTT

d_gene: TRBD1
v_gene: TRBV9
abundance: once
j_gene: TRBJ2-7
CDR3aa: CASSPRTGMVYEQYF
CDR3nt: TGTGCCAGCAGCCCACGGACAGGGATGGTATACGAGCAGTACTTC

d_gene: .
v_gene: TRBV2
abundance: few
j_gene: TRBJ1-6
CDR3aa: CASSEMSENSPLHF
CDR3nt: TGTGCCAGCAGTGAAATGAGCGAGAATTCACCCCTCCACTTT

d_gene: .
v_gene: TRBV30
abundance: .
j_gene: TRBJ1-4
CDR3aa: CAWSARGATNEKLFF
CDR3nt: TGTGCCTGGAGTGCCCGGGGAGCAACTAATGAAAAACTGTTTTTT

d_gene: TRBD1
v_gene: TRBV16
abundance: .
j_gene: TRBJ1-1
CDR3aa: CASSPTRGRTEAFF
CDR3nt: TGTGCCAGCAGCCCCACCAGGGGGAGGACTGAAGCTTTCTTT

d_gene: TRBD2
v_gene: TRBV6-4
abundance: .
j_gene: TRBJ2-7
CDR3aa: CASSAFSGRAYEQYF
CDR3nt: TGTGCCAGCAGTGCCTTTAGCGGGAGGGCCTACGAGCAGTACTTC

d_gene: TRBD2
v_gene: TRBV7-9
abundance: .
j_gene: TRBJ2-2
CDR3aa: CASSLLLGAGAGELFF
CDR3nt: TGTGCCAGCAGCTTATTGTTGGGAGCGGGAGCCGGGGAGCTGTTTTTT

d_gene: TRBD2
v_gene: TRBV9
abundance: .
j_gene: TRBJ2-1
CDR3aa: CASSVVPPSGRAWGEQFF
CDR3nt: TGTGCCAGCAGCGTAGTCCCTCCTAGCGGGAGGGCCTGGGGTGAGCAGTTCTTC

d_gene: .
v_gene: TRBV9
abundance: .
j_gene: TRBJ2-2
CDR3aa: CASSVTGANTGELFF
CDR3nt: TGTGCCAGCAGCGTGACGGGGGCGAACACCGGGGAGCTGTTTTTT

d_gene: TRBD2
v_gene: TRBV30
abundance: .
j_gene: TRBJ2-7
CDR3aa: CAWTGTSGLSSYEQYF
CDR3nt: TGTGCCTGGACCGGGACTAGCGGGCTTAGCTCCTACGAGCAGTACTTC

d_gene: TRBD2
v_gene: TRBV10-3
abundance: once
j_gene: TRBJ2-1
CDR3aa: CAISESSTSIDEQFF
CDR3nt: TGTGCCATCAGTGAGTCCTCGACTAGCATAGATGAGCAGTTCTTC

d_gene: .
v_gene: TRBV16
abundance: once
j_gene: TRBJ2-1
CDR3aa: CASSQGPVWASGRNEQFF
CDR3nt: TGTGCCAGCAGCCAAGGTCCCGTTTGGGCAAGCGGGCGCAATGAGCAGTTCTTC

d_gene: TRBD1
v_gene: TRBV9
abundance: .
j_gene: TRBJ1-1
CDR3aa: CASSVAGTGANTEAFF
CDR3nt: TGTGCCAGCAGCGTAGCAGGGACAGGGGCGAACACTGAAGCTTTCTTT

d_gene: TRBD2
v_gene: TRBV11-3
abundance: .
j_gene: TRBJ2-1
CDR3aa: CASSLTSGSLNEQFF
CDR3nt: TGTGCCAGCAGCTTGACTAGCGGGAGTCTCAATGAGCAGTTCTTC

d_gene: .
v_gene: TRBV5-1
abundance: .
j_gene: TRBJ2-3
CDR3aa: CASSVGSLGELSTDTQYF
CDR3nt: TGCGCCAGCAGCGTGGGATCCTTAGGGGAACTAAGCACAGATACGCAGTATTTT